These 14 T cell receptor beta chains originate from one sample sequenced in a study of T-cell reconstitution after alpha-beta-depleted transplantation in children. It was with unique molecular identifiers that the TCRbeta library was prepared. TCRdb re-analysed the PCR reads in MiXCR, keeping a single row per CDR3 protein. The data contain about 110,000 distinct CDR3 sequences, approximately 6.9% of them singletons. Here the sequenced sample was PBMCs, mostly from graft donor cells, taken 360 days after TCRalphabeta/CD19-depleted stem cell transplant. Receptors were obtained from a male patient aged 2 to 10 who had a stem cell transplant for acute lymphoblastic leukemia, so the T cells may come from the graft donor.

V usage is TRBV6-5 and J usage is TRBJ2-7; D tentatively fits TRBD1 or TRBD2 (6 bases each). Between the trimmed V and J ends, which lost 0 bases and 9 bases, there was a span of 9 bases. Germline lookup yields CDR1 MNHEY and CDR2 SVGAGI. This CDR3 comprises 12 residues. CDR3 coding DNA: TGTGCCAGCAGTTACTCCGGGGGCGGGCAGTACTTC. Translating it yields CASSYSGGGQYF.

In its sample, this clonotype was seen a few times. The V gene is TRBV2, the J gene TRBJ2-2; TRBD1 is a possible D gene (6 bases). Trimming pared 7 bases from V and 4 bases from J, leaving 19 bases between. This CDR3 is built from 16 residues. CDR1 is SNHLY and CDR2 is FYNNEI in the germline V gene. CDR3: CASTAGDPTLTGELFF. Written as DNA, the CDR3 is TGTGCCAGCACGGCAGGGGACCCCACCCTCACCGGGGAGCTGTTTTTT.

At least ten counts were recorded for this clonotype. The chain employs TRBV6-2 or TRBV6-3 and TRBJ2-7; D unresolved. V lost 6 bases and J 0 bases, leaving 3 bases between the germline ends. The CDR3 covers 11 residues. Germline V gene data show CDR1 as MNHEY and CDR2 as SVGEGT. CDR3 loop: CASRSSYEQYF. The CDR3 bases are TGTGCCAGCAGGAGCTCCTACGAGCAGTACTTC.

This sequence joins TRBV6-2 or TRBV6-3 and TRBJ2-4; D not certain. The germline V gene encodes CDR1 MNHEY and CDR2 SVGEGT. The CDR3 totals 12 residues. Trimming took off 8 bases at V and 5 bases at J, with 10 bases between the two ends. In DNA form, the CDR3 reads TGTGCCAGCTCACGGACCGAAAACATTCAGTACTTC. Its protein is CASSRTENIQYF.

The table lists this clonotype with many counts. J is TRBJ2-5 and V is TRBV7-2; 12 bases map to TRBD1. The CDR3 runs 15 residues. V dropped 4 bases and J dropped 4; count of bases not matched to a gene: 4. Germline CDR1 is SGHTA and CDR2 is FQGNSA. The CDR3 bases are TGTGCCAGCAGCTCCCGGGACAGGGGGCCAGAGACCCAGTACTTC. This codes for CASSSRDRGPETQYF.

This clonotype occurred a few times. This chain joins TRBV7-8 and TRBJ2-7, with 7 bases matching TRBD1. Germline values: CDR1 SGHVS, CDR2 FQNEAQ. After removal of 4 bases from V and 3 bases from J, the junction contained 6 bases not matched to a gene. The CDR3 contains 14 residues. CDR3 protein: CASSSRQGLYEQYF. DNA of the CDR3: TGTGCCAGCAGCTCCCGACAGGGTCTCTACGAGCAGTACTTC.

This clonotype was found many times. V usage is TRBV7-9 and J usage is TRBJ2-2, with 7 bases fitting TRBD1. With V trimmed by 5 bases and J by 7 bases, 7 bases remained unmatched. The CDR3 spans 14 residues. Per the germline V gene, CDR1 is SEHNR and CDR2 is FQNEAQ (reference sequence). CDR3 residues: CASSPTGVIGELFF. The CDR3 DNA sequence: TGTGCCAGCAGCCCTACAGGGGTTATCGGGGAGCTGTTTTTT.

This clonotype appeared many times. V and J are TRBV6-2 or TRBV6-3 and TRBJ1-4; D might be TRBD1 (5 bases). Trimming shortened V by 6 bases and J by 7 bases, and 15 bases separated the two germline ends. CDR1 and CDR2 from the germline V gene are MNHEY and SVGEGT. CDR3 length equals 14 residues. As DNA, the CDR3 is TGTGCCAGCAGCGGGACCTTGAGGAGTGAAAAACTGTTTTTT. Protein: CASSGTLRSEKLFF.

This clonotype has at least ten counts. J is TRBJ2-1 and V is TRBV24-1; 10 nucleotides match TRBD2. This CDR3 is built from 20 residues. Per the germline V gene, CDR1 is KGHDR and CDR2 is SFDVKD. The J segment lost 1 base and the V segment lost 4 bases, leaving 15 bases of the junction unmatched. The CDR3 loop is CATSEPSGRIRGRSYNEQFF. The CDR3 bases are TGTGCCACCAGTGAGCCTAGCGGGAGAATAAGAGGGAGATCCTACAATGAGCAGTTCTTC.

This clonotype was counted many times. The chain couples TRBV4-3 to TRBJ1-1, with D uncertain. This CDR3 spans 15 amino acids. Looked up from germline, CDR1 is LGHNA and CDR2 is YSLEER. Trimming removed 3 bases at V and 8 bases at J, with 19 bases between. CDR3: CASSHSPLRYYEAFF. The CDR3 DNA is TGCGCCAGCAGCCACTCCCCCCTGAGGTATTACGAAGCTTTCTTT.

This clonotype was recorded at least ten times. This chain joins TRBV7-9 and TRBJ2-2; 7 positions match TRBD1. J was trimmed by 1 base and V by 2 bases; bases with no gene match: 1. This CDR3 is built from 15 residues. Germline CDR1 and CDR2: SEHNR and FQNEAQ (reference sequence). The CDR3 DNA follows: TGTGCCAGCAGCTTAAGGGGGCAGAACACCGGGGAGCTGTTTTTT. Encoded protein: CASSLRGQNTGELFF.

The table lists this clonotype with many counts. The chain uses TRBV5-1 and TRBJ2-3; TRBD1 matches 9 bases. V lost 7 bases to trimming and J lost 4 bases; unmatched junction nucleotides: 1. This CDR3 is built from 12 residues. Looked up from germline, CDR1 is SGHRS and CDR2 is YFSETQ. In DNA, the CDR3 is TGCGCCAGCGGGACAGGGCCAGATACGCAGTATTTT. Its protein product is CASGTGPDTQYF.

A note on this clonotype: A much more abundant neighbour one base away suggests this may be a read error. The chain employs TRBV5-1 and TRBJ2-7, with D uncertain. The germline CDR1 and CDR2 sequences are SGHRS and YFSETQ. This CDR3 comprises 15 residues. Trimming removed 3 bases from V and 6 bases from J, with 19 bases in between. The CDR3 nucleotides are TGCGCCAGCAGCTGGGGTCTGCAGGTTTTAAGCGAGCAGTACTTC. It yields the protein CASSWGLQVLSEQYF.

The table lists this clonotype with many counts. This sequence joins TRBV5-4 and TRBJ1-5, with 11 bases identical to TRBD1. After removal of 2 bases from V and 7 bases from J, the junction contained 2 bases not matched to a gene. CDR3 length equals 14 residues. Germline loops: CDR1 SGHNT, CDR2 YYREEE (reference sequence). This chain's CDR3 is CASSFGTGGQPQHF. CDR3 DNA sequence: TGTGCCAGCAGCTTCGGGACAGGGGGACAGCCCCAGCATTTT.